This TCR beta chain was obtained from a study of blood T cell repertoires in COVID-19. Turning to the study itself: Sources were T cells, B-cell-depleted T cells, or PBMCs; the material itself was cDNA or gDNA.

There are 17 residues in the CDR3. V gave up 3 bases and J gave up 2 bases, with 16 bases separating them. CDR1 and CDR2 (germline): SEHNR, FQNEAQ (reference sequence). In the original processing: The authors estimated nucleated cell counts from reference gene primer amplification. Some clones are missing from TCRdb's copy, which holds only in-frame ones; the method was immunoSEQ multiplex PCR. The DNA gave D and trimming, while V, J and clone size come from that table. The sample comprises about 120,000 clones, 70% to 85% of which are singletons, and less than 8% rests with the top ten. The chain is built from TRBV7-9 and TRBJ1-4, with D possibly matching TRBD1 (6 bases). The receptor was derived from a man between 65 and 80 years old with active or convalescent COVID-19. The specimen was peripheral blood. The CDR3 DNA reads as TGTGCCAGCAGCTTTCGTACAGGGACGGGTACTAATGAAAAACTGTTTTTT. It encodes CASSFRTGTGTNEKLFF.